This passage covers 22 T cell receptor beta chains from one sample sequenced in a study of molecular identifiers for immune sequencing clone quantification. TCRdb fed the PCR reads into MiXCR, producing one record per CDR3 protein. The table includes hundreds of thousands of distinct CDR3 sequences, about 25% detected once. Material: naive CD8+ T cells from blood, with Jurkat cell RNA spiked in. The subset denotes: FACS-sorted CD8+CD4-CCR7+CD45RA+ naive T cells. The receptors here all came from a human donor in good health. Some libraries in this study had Jurkat cell RNA spiked in.

This clonotype was seen more than once but under ten times. This chain connects TRBV14 to TRBJ2-2; no firm D call. The CDR3 is 16 amino acids. Germline V CDR1 and CDR2: SGHDN, FVKESK. Trimming took off 1 base at V and 5 bases at J, with 14 bases between the two ends. In DNA, the CDR3 is TGTGCCAGCAGCCAAGTCTACGGAAGGGTAACCGGGGAGCTGTTTTTT. Its protein product is CASSQVYGRVTGELFF.

Points on this clonotype: Lacking the conserved final phenylalanine or tryptophan, this CDR3 likely reflects a read error. J is TRBJ2-1 and V is TRBV28, with D perhaps TRBD1 (5 bases). The CDR3 has 17 residues. Germline V gene lookup returns CDR1 MDHEN and CDR2 SYDVKM. V lost 4 bases, J lost 0 bases, and 16 bases lay in between. The CDR3 sequence: CASSSPWGGSSYNEQFY. The CDR3 DNA follows: TGTGCCAGCAGTTCGCCGTGGGGCGGAAGCTCCTACAATGAGCAGTTCTAC.

This clonotype was found a few times. The chain links TRBV6-2 or TRBV6-3 to TRBJ1-6, with D possibly matching TRBD1 (5 bases). The CDR3 extends over 11 amino acids. Germline assignment: CDR1 MNHEY and CDR2 SVGEGT. V was shortened by 9 bases and J by 7 bases, with 7 bases between the two germline ends. The CDR3 DNA follows: TGTGCCAGTGAGGGGAATTCACCCCTCCACTTT. This sequence encodes CASEGNSPLHF.

This clonotype was recorded at least ten times. This rearrangement joins TRBV21-1 to TRBJ2-3. TRBV21-1 is shown as a pseudogene. The CDR3 is 10 amino acids. The CDR3 is CASFTDTQYF. The CDR3 nucleotides read TGTGCCAGCTTCACAGATACGCAGTATTTT.

This clonotype was picked up a small number of times. The genes are TRBV12-3 or TRBV12-4 and TRBJ2-3; D unresolved. The CDR3 totals 12 residues. V lost 5 bases to trimming and J lost 6 bases, with 9 bases between them. CDR3 nucleotides: TGTGCCAGCAGTCCCTTATGGGATACGCAGTATTTT. It specifies CASSPLWDTQYF.

This clonotype occurred a few times. The J gene is TRBJ2-3, the V gene TRBV5-1; 9 bases agree with TRBD2. J gave up 5 bases and V 2 bases, and 9 bases lay outside the gene matches. CDR3 length equals 16 residues. Germline V lookup: CDR1 SGHRS, CDR2 YFSETQ. CDR3 sequence (DNA): TGCGCCAGCAGCTTCAGGGGCGGGGGGGCAGGAGATACGCAGTATTTT. This codes for CASSFRGGGAGDTQYF.

The chain carries TRBV2 and TRBJ2-7, with D uncertain. Trimming removed 4 bases at V and 2 bases at J, with 6 bases between. Per the germline V gene, CDR1 is SNHLY and CDR2 is FYNNEI. The CDR3 extends over 12 amino acids. The CDR3 DNA reads as TGTGCCAGCAGTGTGGCGACCTACGAGCAGTACTTC. Translated: CASSVATYEQYF.

This clonotype was counted many times. This rearrangement joins TRBV9 to TRBJ2-4, with D perhaps TRBD1 (6 bases). Germline loops: CDR1 SGDLS, CDR2 YYNGEE. The CDR3 has 16 amino acids. V lost 3 bases to trimming and J lost 1 base, with 14 bases between them. CDR3 residues: CASSGGRIDAKNIQYF. CDR3 nucleotides: TGTGCCAGCAGCGGGGGGCGAATTGATGCCAAAAACATTCAGTACTTC.

The CDR3 sequence is CSAVGQTSEKLFF. The CDR3 nucleotides are TGCAGCGCCGTGGGACAGACTTCTGAAAAACTGTTTTTT. The chain links TRBV29-1 to TRBJ1-4, with 7 nucleotides matching TRBD1. Germline CDR1 and CDR2: SQVTM and ANQGSEA. J lost 7 bases, V lost 7 bases, and 9 bases had no gene match. The CDR3 is 13 amino acids. Supplemented by reference TRBV29-1 and TRBJ1-4, the full variable domain reads SAVISQKPSRDICQRGTSLTIQCQVDSQVTMMFWYRQQPGQSLTLIATANQGSEATYESGFVIDKFPISRPNLTFSTLTVSNMSPEDSSIYLCSAVGQTSEKLFFGSGTQLSVL.

This clonotype was counted only a few times. The chain joins TRBV27 to TRBJ1-3, with no clear D. Germline loops: CDR1 MNHEY, CDR2 SMNVEV (reference sequence). This CDR3 spans 14 amino acids. V was cut by 5 bases and J by 0 bases, with 8 bases left in between. CDR3 nucleotides: TGTGCCAGCAGTGACGGCCTCTCTGGAAACACCATATATTTT. It specifies CASSDGLSGNTIYF.

This clonotype was recorded many times. The rearrangement joins TRBV14 to TRBJ2-7; 10 bases align to TRBD1. This CDR3 contains 15 residues. Germline values: CDR1 SGHDN, CDR2 FVKESK. The V and J ends lost 3 bases and 4 bases, in that order; junction bases with no gene match: 6. The CDR3 DNA reads TGTGCCAGCAGCCAGACCGGGACAGGGGTTTACGAGCAGTACTTC. It codes for CASSQTGTGVYEQYF.

This clonotype was seen a few times. This chain joins TRBV30 and TRBJ1-1; D is ambiguous. The V and J ends lost 1 base and 3 bases respectively, with 18 bases between them. This CDR3 has 16 residues. Germline V gene data show CDR1 as GTSNPN and CDR2 as SVGIG (reference sequence). CDR3 region: CAWSGSFGVGYTEAFF. The CDR3 DNA sequence: TGTGCCTGGAGTGGTAGCTTCGGCGTAGGTTACACTGAAGCTTTCTTT.

This clonotype has just a few counts. The V gene is TRBV21-1, the J gene TRBJ2-2; the D call in the table, TRBD2, was not verified against the DNA. TRBV21-1 is marked as a pseudogene. The CDR3 spans 16 residues. The CDR3 region is CASSKVRTIHTGELFF. CDR3 bases: TGTGCCAGCAGCAAAGTGAGGACTATACACACCGGGGAGCTGTTTTTT.

This clonotype was counted ten times or more. The gene calls are TRBV25-1 and TRBJ2-5; 7 bases line up with TRBD2. V shed 8 bases and J 5 bases; nucleotides not matched to a gene: 11. The CDR3 is made up of 14 amino acids. The V gene's germline CDR1 is MGHDK and CDR2 SYGVNS. Written as DNA, the CDR3 is TGTGCCAGCTCCACGACTAGCTACGGGGAGACCCAGTACTTC. This gives the protein CASSTTSYGETQYF. The complete variable domain, with remaining parts taken from reference TRBV25-1 and TRBJ2-5, reads EADIYQTPRYLVIGTGKKITLECSQTMGHDKMYWYQQDPGMELHLIHYSYGVNSTEKGDLSSESTVSRIRTEHFPLTLESARPSHTSQYLCASSTTSYGETQYFGPGTRLLVL.

For this clonotype: This may be a read error: a much more frequent sequence differs by one nucleotide. V and J are TRBV25-1 and TRBJ2-5; D is unresolved. CDR3 length equals 13 residues. CDR1 MGHDK and CDR2 SYGVNS come from the germline V gene. CDR3 coding DNA: TGTGCCGGCAGTGAATTTAGCCAAGAGACCCAGTACTTC. Encoded protein: CAGSEFSQETQYF.

This clonotype was seen many times. V and J are TRBV5-1 and TRBJ2-7, with TRBD1 as a possible D gene (5 bases). V dropped 1 base and J dropped 3 bases, with 11 bases sitting between them. This CDR3 has 14 residues. CDR1 is SGHRS and CDR2 is YFSETQ in the germline V gene. CDR3 residues: CASSLLGAGYEQYF. CDR3 in DNA: TGCGCCAGCAGCTTGCTTGGGGCAGGCTACGAGCAGTACTTC.

The V gene is TRBV9, the J gene TRBJ2-2, with a tentative D call TRBD2 (5 bases). Trimming removed 0 bases at V and 4 bases at J, with 7 bases between. CDR1 is SGDLS and CDR2 is YYNGEE in the germline V gene. The CDR3 runs to 14 residues. CDR3 DNA sequence: TGTGCCAGCAGCGTAGCGGAGGTCACCGGGGAGCTGTTTTTT. This codes for CASSVAEVTGELFF.

This clonotype was counted ten times or more. V and J are TRBV5-4 and TRBJ1-2; 7 bases are a match to TRBD1. Germline V lookup: CDR1 SGHNT, CDR2 YYREEE (reference sequence). The CDR3 is 15 amino acids. The junction had 15 bases not matched to a gene; V was cut back by 5 bases and J by 8 bases. Here the CDR3 reads CASRLQGTAREGYTF. The CDR3 DNA follows: TGTGCCAGCAGGTTGCAAGGGACAGCAAGAGAAGGCTACACCTTC.

The table lists this clonotype with many counts. This rearrangement joins TRBV29-1 to TRBJ1-1; D is possibly TRBD1 (6 bases). Looked up from germline, CDR1 is SQVTM and CDR2 is ANQGSEA. The CDR3 runs 13 residues. V was trimmed by 6 bases and J by 0 bases, leaving 11 bases between them. For the CDR3, the DNA is TGCAGCGTCCCGACAGGCTTGAACACTGAAGCTTTCTTT. It specifies CSVPTGLNTEAFF.

This clonotype was detected ten times or more. This rearrangement joins TRBV11-2 to TRBJ1-1, with a tentative D call TRBD1 (5 bases). The CDR3 has 14 amino acids. Trimming pared 2 bases from V and 7 bases from J, leaving 14 bases between. Germline V CDR1 and CDR2: SGHAT, FQNNGV. CDR3 in DNA: TGTGCCAGCAGCTTACAATATACTGGGGGTGAAGCTTTCTTT. It translates to CASSLQYTGGEAFF.

A note on this clonotype: The junction shows a germline mismatch at one end, possibly a read error. The chain uses TRBV27 and TRBJ2-7; D is unclear. This CDR3 has 13 amino acids. Germline V gene sequence: CDR1 MNHEY, CDR2 SMNVEV (reference sequence). The DNA of the CDR3 is TGTGCCAGCAGTCCCAACGCTGGCTACGCGCAGTACTTC. Translated, it gives CASSPNAGYAQYF.

This clonotype was counted only a few times. Mismatch with germline at one junction end may stem from a read error. This chain connects TRBV30 to TRBJ1-1, with unresolved D. Germline assignment: CDR1 GTSNPN and CDR2 SVGIG (reference sequence). This CDR3 is 13 amino acids long. The CDR3 bases are TGTGTCTGGAGTGTAGTCATGTCCACTGAAGCTTTCTTT. This sequence encodes CVWSVVMSTEAFF.